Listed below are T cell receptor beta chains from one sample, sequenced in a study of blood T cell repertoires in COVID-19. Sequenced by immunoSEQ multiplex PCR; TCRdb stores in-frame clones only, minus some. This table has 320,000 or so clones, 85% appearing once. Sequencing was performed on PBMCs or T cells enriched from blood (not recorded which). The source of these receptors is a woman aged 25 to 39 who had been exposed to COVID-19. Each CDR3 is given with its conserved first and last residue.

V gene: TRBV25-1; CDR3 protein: CASSEFGTGVKQYF
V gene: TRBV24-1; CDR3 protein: CATSDRVYGYTF
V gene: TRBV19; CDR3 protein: CATGILGEIGYTF
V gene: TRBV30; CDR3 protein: CAWSVQGNTEAFF
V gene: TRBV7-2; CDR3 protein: CASSLWLDNEQFF
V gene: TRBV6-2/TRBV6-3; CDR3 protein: CASSSTDTQYF
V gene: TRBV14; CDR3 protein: CASSQEILKGRRERYHEQFF
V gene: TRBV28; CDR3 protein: CASSTGQGDQPQHF
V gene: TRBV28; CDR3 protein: CASSQTGGNQPQHF
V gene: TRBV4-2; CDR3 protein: CASSRQGGTGELFF
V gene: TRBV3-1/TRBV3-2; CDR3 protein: CASSQVIWGVRYLGYTF
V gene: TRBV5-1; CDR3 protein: CASSDLIAGDEQYF
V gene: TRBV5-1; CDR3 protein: CASSLLAEPTYEQYF
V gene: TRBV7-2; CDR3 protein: CASSLIAGIGYEQYF
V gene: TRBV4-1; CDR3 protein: CASSQEAGTSGRVEQYF
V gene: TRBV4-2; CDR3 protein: CASSQDGGGPAYEQYF
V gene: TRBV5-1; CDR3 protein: CASSWDWAGANTGELFF
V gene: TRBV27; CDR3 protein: CASSSRWGLMYGYTF
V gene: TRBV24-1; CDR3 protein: CATSDRTPFTYEQYF
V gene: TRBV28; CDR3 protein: CASTLPDWSQPQHF
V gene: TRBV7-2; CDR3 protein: CASSLGQTIYGYTF
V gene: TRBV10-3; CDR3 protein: CAISELKQDTQYF
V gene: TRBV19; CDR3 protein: CASSIRPGQSYEQYF
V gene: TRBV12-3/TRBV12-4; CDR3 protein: CASHRRPGEKLFF
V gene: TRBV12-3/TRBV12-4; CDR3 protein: CASSTTGHTEAFF
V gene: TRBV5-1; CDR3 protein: CASKVSGSIYEQYF
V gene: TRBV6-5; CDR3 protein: CASSGGSLGYNEQFF
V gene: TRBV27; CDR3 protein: CASRLTGNYGYTF
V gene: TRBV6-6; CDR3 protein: CASRGTRNTGELFF
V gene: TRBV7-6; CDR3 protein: CASSLAPGSPSWDEQFF
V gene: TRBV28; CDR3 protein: CASSGTGRSPLHF
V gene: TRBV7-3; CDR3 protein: CASSPTLGSRQGVADTQYF
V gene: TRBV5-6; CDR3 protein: CASSFEETQYF
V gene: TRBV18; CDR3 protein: CASSPPGYEQYF
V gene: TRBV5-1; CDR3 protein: CASSQERVAAGEKLFF
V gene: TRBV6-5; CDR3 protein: CASRRGGQGNYGYTF
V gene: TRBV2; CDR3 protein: CASSVTENTEAFF
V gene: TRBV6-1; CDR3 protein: CASSESAQKGYSPLHF
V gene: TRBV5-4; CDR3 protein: CASSLTSGRYGEQFF
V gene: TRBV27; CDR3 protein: CASSLSWSTLVEQFF
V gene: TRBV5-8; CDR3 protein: CASSIRPGAGNTIYF
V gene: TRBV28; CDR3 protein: CASTLLVAGGGRAEQYF
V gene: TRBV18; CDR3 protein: CASSQNNRASDGYTF
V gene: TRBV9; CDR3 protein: CASSGTGTGGSPLHF
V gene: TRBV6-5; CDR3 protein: CASSMGQRSTEAFF
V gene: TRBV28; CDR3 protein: CASSDTGTGDYGYTF
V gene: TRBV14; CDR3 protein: CASSREMNTEAFF
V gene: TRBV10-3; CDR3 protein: CAISDTRGPDTDTQYF
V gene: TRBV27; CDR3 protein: CASRDRDDQPQHF
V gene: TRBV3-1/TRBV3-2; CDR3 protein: CASSQSWLADYEQYF
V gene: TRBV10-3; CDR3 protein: CAISESTGRFYGYTF
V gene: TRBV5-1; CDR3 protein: CASSSGVTNEKLFF
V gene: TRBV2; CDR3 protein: CASSRQGWDGYTF